Following are 19 T cell receptor beta chains from one sample sequenced in a study of coeliac disease. The data were produced by immunoSEQ multiplex PCR, yet TCRdb's version contains in-frame clones alone and is incomplete. The table includes 5,700 or so clones, 54% detected once. Sequenced sample: intraepithelial lymphocytes from the gut. All receptors come from a woman between 25 and 40 years old with active celiac disease.

This clone was picked up a small number of times. This chain joins TRBV14 and TRBJ2-3; 9 bases agree with TRBD2. Germline V gene sequence: CDR1 SGHDN, CDR2 FVKESK. The CDR3 loop spans 15 amino acids. Losses at the gene ends were 4 bases for V and 7 bases for J; bases not matched to a gene: 9. The CDR3: CASSLVAGALYTQYF. CDR3 DNA: TGTGCCAGCAGCCTAGTAGCGGGGGCCCTATATACGCAGTATTTT.

This chain's CDR3 is CASSKPFGYTF. CDR3 bases: TGTGCCAGCAGTAAGCCGTTCGGCTACACCTTC. The J gene is TRBJ1-2, the V gene TRBV28; D unclear. The CDR3 contains 11 residues. V lost 5 bases, J lost 8 bases, and 9 bases lay in between. Looked up from germline, CDR1 is MDHEN and CDR2 is SYDVKM.

This chain connects TRBV4-3 to TRBJ1-6; a weak D match, TRBD1 (6 bases). This CDR3 is built from 15 residues. Germline values: CDR1 LGHNA, CDR2 YSLEER. V dropped 5 bases and J dropped 10 bases, with 18 bases sitting between them. CDR3 DNA sequence: TGCGCCAGCAGCACCGGGACAAGGGATATCTCACCCCTCCACTTT. Translation: CASSTGTRDISPLHF.

This clone was seen more than once but under ten times. The J gene is TRBJ2-2, the V gene TRBV7-3; no firm D call. The CDR3 is 13 amino acids. CDR1 is SGHTA and CDR2 is FQGTGA in the germline V gene. Between the trimmed V and J ends, which lost 2 bases and 5 bases, there was a span of 6 bases. Here the CDR3 DNA reads TGTGCCAGCAGCTTATTCCCGACCGGGGAGCTGTTTTTT. Protein product: CASSLFPTGELFF.

V is TRBV6-5 and J is TRBJ1-5; TRBD1 is a possible D gene (5 bases). This CDR3 is 13 amino acids long. V lost 2 bases and J lost 6, with 8 bases in between. Germline lookup yields CDR1 MNHEY and CDR2 SVGAGI. CDR3 nucleotides: TGTGCCAGCAGTTACGACAGATTTCAGCCCCAGCATTTT. This gives the protein CASSYDRFQPQHF.

This sequence joins TRBV11-2 and TRBJ2-7; tentative D call: TRBD2 (6 bases). Trimming pared 4 bases from V and 2 bases from J, leaving 6 bases between. Per germline, CDR1 SGHAT and CDR2 FQNNGV. The CDR3 is made up of 12 amino acids. Here the CDR3 reads CASSSGAYEQYF. CDR3 nucleotide sequence: TGTGCCAGCAGCTCGGGGGCCTACGAGCAGTACTTC.

This clone was observed a few times. The chain links TRBV7-4 to TRBJ2-7; TRBD2 matches 13 bases. V trimming: 3 bases; J trimming: 4 bases; junction bases outside the gene matches: 6. Germline CDR1 reads SGHVT; CDR2 reads SQSDAQ. The CDR3 length is 16 residues. The CDR3 bases are TGTGCCAGCAGCTTTTATTCGACTAGCGGGGGGTACGAGCAGTACTTC. This encodes CASSFYSTSGGYEQYF.

The rearrangement joins TRBV28 to TRBJ2-1; 10 bases agree with TRBD2. The CDR3 spans 17 residues. J lost 5 bases, V lost 6 bases, and 13 bases had no gene match. Germline CDR1 MDHEN, CDR2 SYDVKM. In nucleotides, the CDR3 is TGTGCCAGCAGCACCAATCCGGGACTAGCGCCTGACAATGAGCAGTTCTTC. Its protein is CASSTNPGLAPDNEQFF.

The chain couples TRBV27 to TRBJ1-6, with D possibly being TRBD1 (6 bases). The V end was cut by 8 bases, the J end by 8 bases, with 16 bases between. Germline V gene data show CDR1 as MNHEY and CDR2 as SMNVEV (reference sequence). The CDR3 is 14 residues long. The CDR3 bases are TGTGCCAGCGCCGTGCAGTCAGGGGATTCACCCCTCCACTTT. It is translated as CASAVQSGDSPLHF.

A few counts support this clone. The chain is built from TRBV30 and TRBJ2-5; D unresolved. The germline V and J ends were trimmed by 1 base and 5 bases, with 5 bases remaining between them. The CDR3 totals 11 residues. Germline CDR1 is GTSNPN and CDR2 is SVGIG (reference sequence). CDR3 in amino acids: CAWSAGETQYF. In DNA, the CDR3 is TGTGCCTGGAGTGCCGGGGAGACCCAGTACTTC.

This clone is labeled as medium-sized. The CDR3 sequence: CASSVEGNYGYTF. CDR3 DNA: TGTGCCAGCAGTGTAGAGGGTAACTATGGCTACACCTTC. J is TRBJ1-2 and V is TRBV2; no definite D call. With 4 bases removed from V and 1 base from J, the gap between germline ends came to 7 bases. Germline V CDR1 and CDR2: SNHLY, FYNNEI. The CDR3 runs to 13 residues.

This clone has only a few counts. The CDR3 bases are TGTGCCAGCAGGGACAGAAGGGCGGCAGATACGCAGTATTTT. This sequence encodes CASRDRRAADTQYF. The gene calls are TRBV19 and TRBJ2-3; the match to TRBD1 covers 7 bases. The V and J ends lost 9 bases and 4 bases, in that order; junction bases with no gene match: 10. Germline loops: CDR1 LNHDA, CDR2 SQIVND (reference sequence). CDR3 length: 14 amino acids.

The chain combines TRBV4-3 with TRBJ1-2; weak D call: TRBD1 (6 bases). V lost 4 bases to trimming and J lost 4 bases, with 16 bases between them. Germline loops: CDR1 LGHNA, CDR2 YSLEER. The CDR3 loop spans 15 amino acids. CDR3 in amino acids: CASSPSGQGSYGYTF. Here the CDR3 DNA reads TGCGCCAGCAGCCCCTCGGGGCAGGGGTCCTATGGCTACACCTTC.

This chain connects TRBV28 to TRBJ2-5; 7 bases agree with TRBD2. CDR1 MDHEN and CDR2 SYDVKM come from the germline V gene. The ends lost 3 bases at V and 1 base at J; junction bases unmatched: 5. The CDR3 consists of 15 residues. In DNA, the CDR3 is TGTGCCAGCAGTTTTACTAGCGAGCTCCAAGAGACCCAGTACTTC. It codes for CASSFTSELQETQYF.

The V and J genes are TRBV14 and TRBJ2-7; 9 bases line up with TRBD1. The CDR3 runs 15 residues. CDR1 and CDR2 from the germline V gene are SGHDN and FVKESK. The V segment lost 3 bases and the J segment 7 bases; nucleotides outside the gene matches: 10. The CDR3 sequence: CASSQNRGLRGEQYF. CDR3 nucleotides: TGTGCCAGCAGCCAGAACAGGGGGCTACGAGGGGAGCAGTACTTC.

The chain uses TRBV2 and TRBJ1-5; D is uncertain. The CDR3 has 13 amino acids. Between the trimmed V and J ends, which lost 6 bases and 7 bases, there was a span of 13 bases. Germline V gene sequence: CDR1 SNHLY, CDR2 FYNNEI. Written as DNA, the CDR3 is TGTGCCAGCAGCCAAGAGGTCGGGCAGCCCCAGCATTTT. This gives the protein CASSQEVGQPQHF.

This chain joins TRBV28 and TRBJ2-7, with 10 positions matching TRBD1. V lost 4 bases, J lost 3 bases, and 6 bases stayed unmatched. Germline-derived CDR1 and CDR2 are MDHEN and SYDVKM. There are 15 residues in the CDR3. CDR3 sequence (DNA): TGTGCCAGCAGTTACGAGGGACAGGGGAGCTACGAGCAGTACTTC. Its translation is CASSYEGQGSYEQYF.

This clone was counted a few times. The chain couples TRBV6-6 to TRBJ1-1; D is uncertain. This CDR3 is built from 11 residues. Germline lookup yields CDR1 MNHNY and CDR2 SVGAGI (reference sequence). V was trimmed by 6 bases and J by 10 bases, leaving 12 bases between them. In DNA, the CDR3 is TGTGCCAGCAGCTCCCCGGCGGGAGCTTTCTTT. It encodes CASSSPAGAFF.

The V gene is TRBV4-2, the J gene TRBJ1-5; perhaps TRBD1 as D (5 bases). The CDR3 contains 15 residues. Germline lookup yields CDR1 LGHNA and CDR2 YNFKEQ. V shed 1 base and J shed 3 bases, with 10 bases lying between them. CDR3 DNA: TGTGCCAGCAGCCAAGTACAGGCCTACAATCAGCCCCAGCATTTT. Residues: CASSQVQAYNQPQHF.